These 21 T cell receptor beta chains were all obtained from the same sample, sequenced in a study of shared clonotypes between healthy human individuals. Naivety among CD8 cells was defined by CD45RO negativity and positive CCR7 selection, thereby excluding terminally differentiated effector memory CD45RA+ cells. Profiling relied on immunoSEQ multiplex PCR, and the TCRdb table lists in-frame clones only, not all of them. The sample consists of roughly 2.1 million clones, 85% to 95% of them appearing once. Sequenced: naive CD8+ T cells from PBMCs. Receptor source: a man younger than 35 in good health. Some clones in this sample may be carry-over from other donors' samples.

The genes are TRBV5-1 and TRBJ1-1; D might be TRBD1 (6 bases). The CDR3 has 14 amino acids. The germline V gene encodes CDR1 SGHRS and CDR2 YFSETQ. Trimming took 2 bases from V and 1 from J, leaving 9 bases between them. DNA of the CDR3: TGCGCCAGCAGCTTTGAGGGGGAGAACACTGAAGCTTTCTTT. Translated: CASSFEGENTEAFF.

The chain uses TRBV27 and TRBJ2-7, with D unclear. Trimming cost V 0 bases and J 6 bases, with 24 bases left between them. This CDR3 is built from 18 residues. Germline V gives CDR1 MNHEY, CDR2 SMNVEV (reference sequence). CDR3 nucleotide sequence: TGTGCCAGCAGTTTATCAGCCGGGTTCCGAGGCCGCGGTGGCGAGCAGTACTTC. Protein sequence: CASSLSAGFRGRGGEQYF.

V usage is TRBV6-5 and J usage is TRBJ2-3; a possible D gene is TRBD2 (6 bases). V lost 4 bases and J 0 bases, leaving 14 bases between the germline ends. The CDR3 spans 16 residues. The germline V gene has CDR1 MNHEY and CDR2 SVGAGI. The chain's CDR3 is CASSLIGLASTDTQYF. The CDR3 DNA is TGTGCCAGCAGTTTAATTGGCCTAGCGAGCACAGATACGCAGTATTTT.

This chain joins TRBV4-3 and TRBJ1-6; no clear D. From germline, CDR1 is LGHNA and CDR2 YSLEER. Trimming removed 0 bases from V and 12 bases from J, with 15 bases in between. CDR3 length: 15 residues. The CDR3, as DNA: TGCGCCAGCAGCCAAGATACCGGGGAAATTAGACCCCTCCACTTT. Its translation: CASSQDTGEIRPLHF.

The chain employs TRBV2 and TRBJ2-1, with D unclear. Trimming pared 0 bases from V and 7 bases from J, leaving 16 bases between. Germline V gene sequence: CDR1 SNHLY, CDR2 FYNNEI. The CDR3 loop spans 16 amino acids. CDR3 coding DNA: TGTGCCAGCAGTGAAGCGGTGGGCCTTAAAGGGAATGAGCAGTTCTTC. Protein sequence: CASSEAVGLKGNEQFF.

This clone has just a few counts. V is TRBV7-9 and J is TRBJ2-4; 9 nucleotides align to TRBD1. With V trimmed by 4 bases and J by 8 bases, 9 bases remained unmatched. The CDR3 runs 15 residues. Germline CDR1 SEHNR, CDR2 FQNEAQ (reference sequence). The CDR3 DNA reads TGTGCCAGCAGCTCATATTTGACAGGGGGGGACATTCAGTACTTC. Protein sequence: CASSSYLTGGDIQYF.

This clone appeared once. The gene calls are TRBV9 and TRBJ2-3, with D perhaps matching TRBD1 or TRBD2 (5 bases each). This CDR3 has 14 amino acids. CDR1 is SGDLS and CDR2 is YYNGEE in the germline V gene. The V gene lost 1 base and the J gene lost 3 bases, with 9 bases spanning the gap. The CDR3 sequence: CASSVKGTTDTQYF. CDR3 nucleotide sequence: TGTGCCAGCAGCGTAAAAGGGACGACAGATACGCAGTATTTT.

The chain joins TRBV5-1 to TRBJ2-3, with a weak D call TRBD2 (6 bases). Germline V gives CDR1 SGHRS, CDR2 YFSETQ. This CDR3 has 15 amino acids. Deletions cut 3 bases from V and 2 bases from J, with 13 bases between. CDR3 DNA: TGCGCCAGCAGCTCAGGCGGGAAGGACACAGATACGCAGTATTTT. Translation gives CASSSGGKDTDTQYF.

This chain connects TRBV27 to TRBJ1-1; the D gene is possibly TRBD1 (5 bases). Looked up from germline, CDR1 is MNHEY and CDR2 is SMNVEV (reference sequence). V shed 5 bases and J shed 1 base, with 8 bases lying between them. The CDR3 spans 13 residues. CDR3 bases: TGTGCCAGCAGTGAAACAGGGAACACTGAAGCTTTCTTT. Its protein is CASSETGNTEAFF.

V gene TRBV25-1 combines with J gene TRBJ2-1; D possibly corresponds to TRBD2 (5 bases). The CDR3 length is 14 residues. CDR1 is MGHDK and CDR2 is SYGVNS in the germline V gene. The germline V and J ends were trimmed by 4 bases and 3 bases, with 10 bases remaining between them. CDR3 nucleotide sequence: TGTGCCAGCAGTGGTGGAGGATACTACAATGAGCAGTTCTTC. Translating it yields CASSGGGYYNEQFF.

The V gene is TRBV5-8, the J gene TRBJ2-3, with 12 bases that match TRBD2. V shed 5 bases, J shed 6 bases, and the junction held 7 bases outside the gene matches. CDR1 and CDR2 (germline): SGHTS, YDEGEE. This CDR3 has 15 amino acids. CDR3 nucleotides: TGTGCCAGCAGGAGACTAGCGGGAGAATTCGATACGCAGTATTTT. Translated, it gives CASRRLAGEFDTQYF.

This chain connects TRBV5-1 to TRBJ1-5; 10 bases map to TRBD1. J gave up 4 bases and V 5 bases, and 0 bases lay outside the gene matches. This CDR3 is built from 13 residues. CDR1 and CDR2 (germline): SGHRS, YFSETQ. The chain's CDR3 is CASRDRGNQPQHF. The CDR3 DNA reads as TGCGCCAGCAGGGACAGGGGGAATCAGCCCCAGCATTTT.

This clone was seen just once. This CDR3 reads CASSSGLAGGVLWNEQFF. The CDR3 DNA reads TGTGCCAGCAGCTCAGGACTAGCGGGAGGGGTCTTATGGAATGAGCAGTTCTTC. The chain links TRBV13 to TRBJ2-1; TRBD2 aligns across 15 bases. The CDR3 runs to 18 residues. Per the germline V gene, CDR1 is PRHDT and CDR2 is FYEKMQ (reference sequence). The V gene end was trimmed by 4 bases and the J gene end by 7 bases; junction bases not matched to a gene: 11.

The V gene is TRBV5-5, the J gene TRBJ1-2; perhaps TRBD1 as D (5 bases). V was shortened by 0 bases and J by 9 bases, with 15 bases between the two germline ends. CDR3 size: 14 residues. Germline-derived CDR1 and CDR2 are SGHKS and YYEKEE (reference sequence). As DNA, the CDR3 is TGTGCCAGCAGCTTGGTGAGGGGTTCCGAGAGCTACACCTTC. Translation: CASSLVRGSESYTF.

The genes are TRBV29-1 and TRBJ2-5, with TRBD1 identical over 7 bases. CDR3 length equals 12 residues. V dropped 6 bases and J dropped 5; count of bases not matched to a gene: 6. Germline lookup yields CDR1 SQVTM and CDR2 ANQGSEA. Here the CDR3 reads CSVKQGWETQYF. The CDR3 DNA reads as TGCAGCGTCAAACAGGGGTGGGAGACCCAGTACTTC.

The chain joins TRBV11-1 to TRBJ2-7, with 10 bases aligning to TRBD1. The CDR3 has 16 amino acids. V lost 0 bases, J lost 1 base, and 3 bases stayed unmatched. CDR1 SGHAT and CDR2 FQDESV come from the germline V gene (reference sequence). For the CDR3, the DNA is TGTGCCAGCAGCTTAGCGCTGGGACAGGGGTCCTACGAGCAGTACTTC. This translates into CASSLALGQGSYEQYF.

The gene calls are TRBV9 and TRBJ2-6, with no clear D. The CDR3 is made up of 20 amino acids. CDR1 is SGDLS and CDR2 is YYNGEE in the germline V gene. V lost 3 bases and J 0 bases, leaving 22 bases between the germline ends. CDR3 in DNA: TGTGCCAGCAGCGGCAGGTTCCTTTCATCAGATCTCTCTGGGGCCAACGTCCTGACTTTC. Translated, it gives CASSGRFLSSDLSGANVLTF.

V gene TRBV27 combines with J gene TRBJ2-1, with 7 bases fitting TRBD1. Germline loops: CDR1 MNHEY, CDR2 SMNVEV (reference sequence). The length of the CDR3 is 14 residues. J was trimmed by 2 bases and V by 6 bases; bases with no gene match: 4. The CDR3 loop reads CASSTGVPYNEQFF. In DNA form, the CDR3 reads TGTGCCAGCAGCACAGGGGTGCCCTACAATGAGCAGTTCTTC.

This chain joins TRBV10-2 and TRBJ2-7; D is unclear. The CDR3 totals 16 residues. CDR1 WSHSY and CDR2 SAAADI come from the germline V gene. V lost 0 bases and J 7 bases, leaving 19 bases between the germline ends. The CDR3 loop reads CASSESNFRLSFEQYF. In nucleotides, the CDR3 is TGCGCCAGCAGTGAGTCGAATTTTAGACTGAGTTTTGAGCAGTACTTC.

The rearrangement joins TRBV6-1 to TRBJ1-2; the D gene is possibly TRBD1 (6 bases). The germline CDR1 and CDR2 sequences are MNHNS and SASEGT. Trimming stripped 0 bases from V and 2 bases from J, with 13 bases between. This CDR3 has 16 residues. CDR3 coding DNA: TGTGCCAGCAGTGAAGCATCTTGGGGGGCGAACTATGGCTACACCTTC. Protein: CASSEASWGANYGYTF.

The chain joins TRBV25-1 to TRBJ2-1; 11 nucleotides match TRBD2. The trim removed 3 bases at V and 9 bases at J, leaving 7 bases unmatched. The CDR3 has 15 amino acids. The germline V gene has CDR1 MGHDK and CDR2 SYGVNS. CDR3 region: CASSDFSGRAGEQFF. DNA for the CDR3: TGTGCCAGCAGTGATTTTAGCGGGAGGGCCGGTGAGCAGTTCTTC.